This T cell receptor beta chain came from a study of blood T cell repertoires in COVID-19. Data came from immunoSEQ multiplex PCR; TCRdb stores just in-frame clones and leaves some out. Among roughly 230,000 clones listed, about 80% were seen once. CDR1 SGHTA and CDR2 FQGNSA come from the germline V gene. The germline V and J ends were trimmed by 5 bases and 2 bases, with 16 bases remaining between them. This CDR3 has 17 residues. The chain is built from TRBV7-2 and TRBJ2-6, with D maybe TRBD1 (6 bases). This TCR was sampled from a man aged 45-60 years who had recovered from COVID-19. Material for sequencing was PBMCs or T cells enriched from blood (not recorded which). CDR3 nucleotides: TGTGCCAGCAGCGAGGGGGTCTTGAAGGCTGGGGCCAACGTCCTGACTTTC. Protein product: CASSEGVLKAGANVLTF.